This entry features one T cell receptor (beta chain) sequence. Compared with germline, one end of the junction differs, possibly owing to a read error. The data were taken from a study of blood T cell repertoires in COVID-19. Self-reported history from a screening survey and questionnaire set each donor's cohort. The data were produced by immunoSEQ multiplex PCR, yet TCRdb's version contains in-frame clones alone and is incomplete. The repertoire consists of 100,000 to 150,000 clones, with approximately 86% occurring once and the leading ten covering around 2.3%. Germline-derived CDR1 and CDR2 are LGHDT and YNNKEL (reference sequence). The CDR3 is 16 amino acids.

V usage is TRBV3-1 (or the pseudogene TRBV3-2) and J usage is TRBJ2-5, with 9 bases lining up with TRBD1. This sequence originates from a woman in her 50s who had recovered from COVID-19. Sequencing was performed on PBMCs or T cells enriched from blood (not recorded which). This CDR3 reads CASSQGNRGRVETQYF. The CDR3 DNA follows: TGTGCCAGCAGTCAAGGGAACAGGGGGCGCGTAGAGACCCAGTACTTC.